This T cell receptor (beta chain) was retrieved from a study of T cells after yellow fever vaccination. Turning to the study itself: Preparation of fractions with low cell numbers was performed using SMART-Seq v4 Ultra Low Input.

This clonotype was seen only a few times. TCRdb processed the 5' RACE reads anew with MiXCR; each CDR3 protein has one entry. The repertoire has a few hundred thousand distinct CDR3 sequences, under 25% of them found once; the top ten carry roughly an eighth. The V gene's germline CDR1 is SGHKS and CDR2 YYEKEE (reference sequence). Germline trimming cut 0 bases from V and 8 bases from J; bases unmatched to any gene: 7. CDR3 size: 15 residues. This clonotype was sampled from a man aged 30 to 39 who received the YFV17D yellow fever vaccine. The J gene is TRBJ2-1, the V gene TRBV5-5; the match to TRBD2 covers 8 bases. Sequenced here: PBMCs, sampled 15 days after the yellow fever booster vaccination. The CDR3 coding sequence is TGTGCCAGCAGCTTGGAGGAGCGGGAGTGGGATGAGCAGTTCTTC. Protein sequence: CASSLEEREWDEQFF.